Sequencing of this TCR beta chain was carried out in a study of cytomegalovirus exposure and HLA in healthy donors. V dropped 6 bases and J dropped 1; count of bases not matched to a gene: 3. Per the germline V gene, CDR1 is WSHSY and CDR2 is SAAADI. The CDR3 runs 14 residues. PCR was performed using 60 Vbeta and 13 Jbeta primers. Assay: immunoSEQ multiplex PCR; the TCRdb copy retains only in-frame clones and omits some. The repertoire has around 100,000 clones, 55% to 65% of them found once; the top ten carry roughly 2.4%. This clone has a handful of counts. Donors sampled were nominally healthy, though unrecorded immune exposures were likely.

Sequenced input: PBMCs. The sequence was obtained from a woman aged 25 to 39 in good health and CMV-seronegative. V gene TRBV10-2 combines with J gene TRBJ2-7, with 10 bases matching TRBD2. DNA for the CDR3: TGCGCCAGCAGGCAGACTAGCGGGTCCTACGAGCAGTACTTC. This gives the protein CASRQTSGSYEQYF.